This passage covers 21 T cell receptor beta chains from one sample sequenced in a study of blood T cells in healthy people across ages. PCR was performed a second time for about 6 to 12 cycles using a sample-barcoded 5' primer and a J-beta primer mix. Each CDR3 protein is one row after TCRdb ran MiXCR on the 5' RACE reads. The sample lists roughly 1 million distinct CDR3 sequences, 20% to 25% occurring once. The same data also contributed to another study, on T cells of mothers and their children.

Material for sequencing was blood. These receptors all come from a girl aged 2-10 years in good health.

This clonotype was detected ten times or more. J is TRBJ1-3 and V is TRBV7-2; no definite D call. The V end lost 0 bases, the J end lost 1 base, and 1 base lay between the germline ends. Germline V gene data show CDR1 as SGHTA and CDR2 as FQGNSA. The CDR3 extends over 13 amino acids. This CDR3 is CASSLASGNTIYF. CDR3 nucleotides: TGTGCCAGCAGCTTAGCTTCTGGAAACACCATATATTTT. Variable domain in full (rest from reference TRBV7-2 and TRBJ1-3): GAGVSQSPSNKVTEKGKDVELRCDPISGHTALYWYRQSLGQGLEFLIYFQGNSAPDKSGLPSDRFSAERTGGSVSTLTIQRTQQEDSAVYLCASSLASGNTIYFGEGSWLTVV.

The V and J genes are TRBV9 and TRBJ1-5; D gene uncertain. V was trimmed by 5 bases and J by 3 bases, leaving 15 bases between them. This CDR3 has 15 residues. Germline values: CDR1 SGDLS, CDR2 YYNGEE. In nucleotides, the CDR3 is TGTGCCAGCAGTCGAACCGCCAGTGTCAATCAGCCCCAGCATTTT. This codes for CASSRTASVNQPQHF.

The chain is built from TRBV7-9 and TRBJ2-6, with D maybe TRBD2 (6 bases). V lost 1 base and J lost 1, with 14 bases in between. This CDR3 spans 18 amino acids. Per the germline V gene, CDR1 is SEHNR and CDR2 is FQNEAQ (reference sequence). The DNA for the CDR3 is TGTGCCAGCAGCTTAGATCAGGGAGGAAGTTCTGGGGCCAACGTCCTGACTTTC. Amino acids: CASSLDQGGSSGANVLTF.

The gene calls are TRBV12-3 or TRBV12-4 and TRBJ1-3; D unresolved. V dropped 5 bases and J dropped 4 bases, with 6 bases sitting between them. This CDR3 comprises 12 residues. CDR3 DNA sequence: TGTGCCAGCAGTCGTTTGGGAAACACCATATATTTT. It specifies CASSRLGNTIYF.

The chain has TRBV6-5 and TRBJ2-4; D gene unclear. CDR1 MNHEY and CDR2 SVGAGI come from the germline V gene. The CDR3 extends over 15 amino acids. V lost 5 bases to trimming and J lost 0 bases, with 11 bases between them. CDR3 residues: CASSPTALAKNIQYF. The CDR3, as DNA: TGTGCCAGCAGTCCCACAGCACTAGCCAAAAACATTCAGTACTTC.

A few counts support this clonotype. This chain connects TRBV29-1 to TRBJ2-5; D gene unclear. CDR3 length: 15 amino acids. The V gene's germline CDR1 is SQVTM and CDR2 ANQGSEA. Deletions cut 1 base from V and 1 base from J, with 13 bases between. CDR3 loop: CSVEGVFGAQETQYF. The CDR3 DNA sequence: TGCAGCGTTGAAGGCGTCTTCGGAGCCCAAGAGACCCAGTACTTC.

The chain joins TRBV28 to TRBJ1-6; D uncertain. This CDR3 region has 13 residues. Trimming cost V 4 bases and J 10 bases, with 11 bases left between them. Per germline, CDR1 MDHEN and CDR2 SYDVKM. In DNA form, the CDR3 reads TGTGCCAGCAGTTCCAGAGAAGGATCACCCCTCCACTTT. As protein: CASSSREGSPLHF.

This clonotype was counted a few times. The chain links TRBV4-1 to TRBJ2-1; 7 nucleotides agree with TRBD2. The CDR3 consists of 15 residues. Germline lookup yields CDR1 MGHRA and CDR2 YSYEKL. V lost 4 bases to trimming and J lost 4 bases; unmatched junction nucleotides: 7. The CDR3 nucleotides read TGCGCCAGCAGCCTACGGCTAGCGGTATACAATGAGCAGTTCTTC. Its translation: CASSLRLAVYNEQFF.

This sequence joins TRBV29-1 and TRBJ1-2; D not resolved. The V end was cut by 7 bases, the J end by 4 bases, with 10 bases between. Germline lookup yields CDR1 SQVTM and CDR2 ANQGSEA. CDR3 length: 11 amino acids. The CDR3 sequence is CSAHRGYGYTF. The CDR3 coding sequence is TGCAGCGCCCACCGGGGCTATGGCTACACCTTC.

About this clonotype: The junction shows a germline mismatch at one end, possibly a read error. The chain combines TRBV10-3 with TRBJ2-1, with D perhaps matching TRBD1 (6 bases). CDR3 length equals 13 residues. Looked up from germline, CDR1 is ENHRY and CDR2 is SYGVKD. For the CDR3, the DNA is TGTGCCATCACCCAGGACAGTCACAATGAGCCGTTCTTC. This codes for CAITQDSHNEPFF.

The chain combines TRBV5-1 with TRBJ2-5; 10 positions match TRBD2. The DNA end is a closer match to TRBJ2-1, so the J assignment may be wrong. The CDR3 totals 15 residues. Germline CDR1 reads SGHRS; CDR2 reads YFSETQ. CDR3 nucleotides: TGCGCCAGCAGCTTCACTAGCGGGGTCCACAATGAGCAGTTCTTC. Translation gives CASSFTSGVHNEQFF.

About this clonotype: The germline gene is not matched at one end of the junction; a read error may be the cause. This rearrangement joins TRBV27 to TRBJ1-2; D might be TRBD1 (6 bases). The CDR3 runs to 13 residues. Per the germline V gene, CDR1 is MNHEY and CDR2 is SMNVEV (reference sequence). The CDR3 DNA reads TGTGCCGGCAGTTTATCGACAGGAAATGGCTACACCTTC. Translating gives CAGSLSTGNGYTF.

The table lists this clonotype with a count of one. The chain uses TRBV27 and TRBJ2-7; D is unresolved. Germline lookup yields CDR1 MNHEY and CDR2 SMNVEV (reference sequence). This CDR3 comprises 14 residues. Trimming cost V 6 bases and J 2 bases, with 14 bases left between them. For the CDR3, the DNA is TGTGCCAGCAGAAACGACTTACAGCCCTACGAGCAGTACTTC. This gives the protein CASRNDLQPYEQYF.

The V call is TRBV6-5, the J call TRBJ2-1; 8 nucleotides agree with TRBD2. Germline V CDR1 and CDR2: MNHEY, SVGAGI. V was pared by 10 bases and J by 1 base, with 3 bases of the junction left unmatched. The CDR3 sequence is 13 residues long. CDR3 nucleotide sequence: TGTGCCACCGGGGGGGGTTCCTACAATGAGCAGTTCTTC. It codes for CATGGGSYNEQFF.

There are a few counts of this clonotype. CDR3 DNA sequence: TGTGCCAGCAGCTTAAGGTCAGGGGCGGATCAGCCCCAGCATTTT. Protein product: CASSLRSGADQPQHF. The chain couples TRBV7-2 to TRBJ1-5; D may be TRBD1 (6 bases). Germline V gives CDR1 SGHTA, CDR2 FQGNSA. The CDR3 extends over 15 amino acids. Trimming stripped 2 bases from V and 5 bases from J, with 13 bases between.

In this sample, this clonotype turned up many times. The rearrangement uses TRBV12-3 or TRBV12-4 and TRBJ2-1, with unresolved D. Trimming took off 5 bases at V and 6 bases at J, with 8 bases between the two ends. The CDR3 extends over 12 amino acids. The CDR3: CASSPDGNEQFF. CDR3 coding DNA: TGTGCCAGCAGTCCAGACGGCAATGAGCAGTTCTTC.

The V call is TRBV28, the J call TRBJ1-5, with D unresolved. V lost 3 bases and J 2 bases, leaving 14 bases between the germline ends. This CDR3 has 16 amino acids. CDR1 is MDHEN and CDR2 is SYDVKM in the germline V gene. The CDR3, as DNA: TGTGCCAGCAGTTTTTTGACCGGACTTGGCAATCAGCCCCAGCATTTT. Translating gives CASSFLTGLGNQPQHF. Full variable domain (remainder filled in from reference TRBV28 and TRBJ1-5): DVKVTQSSRYLVKRTGEKVFLECVQDMDHENMFWYRQDPGLGLRLIYFSYDVKMKEKGDIPEGYSVSREKKERFSLILESASTNQTSMYLCASSFLTGLGNQPQHFGDGTRLSIL.

This chain links TRBV6-1 with TRBJ2-5; D possibly corresponds to TRBD2 (7 bases). With 5 bases removed from V and 0 bases from J, the gap between germline ends came to 19 bases. Germline loops: CDR1 MNHNS, CDR2 SASEGT. The CDR3 consists of 17 residues. In DNA, the CDR3 is TGTGCCAGCAGTCCTAATGGGGGCGGGGGTAACCAAGAGACCCAGTACTTC. Protein product: CASSPNGGGGNQETQYF.

This clonotype appeared a single time. The gene calls are TRBV6-5 and TRBJ2-1, with 10 nucleotides matching TRBD2. Trimming took 7 bases from V and 5 from J; bases not matched to a gene: 5. The CDR3 is 14 residues long. Germline V gene lookup returns CDR1 MNHEY and CDR2 SVGAGI. The DNA for the CDR3 is TGTGCCAGCACAAAGCTAGCGGGGGACAATGAGCAGTTCTTC. Translating gives CASTKLAGDNEQFF.

The genes are TRBV5-1 and TRBJ1-6; D may be TRBD1 (6 bases). The germline V gene encodes CDR1 SGHRS and CDR2 YFSETQ. V dropped 3 bases and J dropped 8 bases, with 18 bases sitting between them. The CDR3 is 16 amino acids. CDR3 loop: CASSSLPVGGDSPLHF. The DNA of the CDR3 is TGCGCCAGCAGCTCGCTGCCTGTAGGGGGTGATTCACCCCTCCACTTT.

This sequence joins TRBV27 and TRBJ1-4, with D uncertain. V was cut by 5 bases and J by 0 bases, with 10 bases left in between. This CDR3 contains 15 residues. The germline V gene has CDR1 MNHEY and CDR2 SMNVEV (reference sequence). The DNA for the CDR3 is TGTGCCAGCAGTCCCACCCCAGCAACTAATGAAAAACTGTTTTTT. Protein sequence: CASSPTPATNEKLFF.